Reported below is one T cell receptor (beta chain). This CDR3 contains 16 residues. Germline CDR1 is MDHEN and CDR2 is SYDVKM. Unmatched junction bases numbered 9, after V lost 1 base and J lost 7 bases. The assay, immunoSEQ v3.0, was run at survey level. Here immunoSEQ multiplex PCR was the method, and the copy in TCRdb shows in-frame clones only, minus some. The data contain under 14,000 clones, 81% of them singletons. These data originate in a study of long-term antiretroviral therapy in people with HIV. Material: unsorted PBMCs, obtained 1.8 years after starting antiretroviral therapy. The receptor comes from a man aged 35 to 55 with HIV. The chain links TRBV28 to TRBJ2-2, with TRBD1 matching 7 bases. The DNA of the CDR3 is TGTGCCAGCAGTTTATTCAGGCAGGGGGTAGGCGGGGAGCTGTTTTTT. Translated: CASSLFRQGVGGELFF.